This is a list of T cell receptor beta chains from one sample in a study of CD4+ T cells in melanoma. The repertoire was sequenced with immunoSEQ multiplex PCR; TCRdb's copy has only in-frame clones and lacks some. The sample yields some 50,000 clones, roughly 89% seen once. Sequencing was carried out using peripheral blood. These receptors originate from a human donor with melanoma. Each CDR3 is given with its conserved first and last residue. The order of the fields is J gene, V gene, clone size, D gene, CDR3 protein. D genes are given only for firm matches. Only part of the rows carry a size: once, few, many, or a class if the clone is expanded.

TRBJ1-3,TRBV4-2,.,.,CASSQGPGDSGNTIYF
TRBJ2-1,TRBV7-7,.,.,CASSSGASYNEQFF
TRBJ1-5,TRBV6-5,.,TRBD1,CASSTRGNSNQPQHF
TRBJ1-1,TRBV2,.,.,CASSEEMDTEAFF
TRBJ1-1,TRBV6-1,.,TRBD1,CASGLTGAPEAFF
TRBJ2-7,TRBV2,.,.,CASSEALTEEYF
TRBJ1-5,TRBV5-6,.,.,CASSLGRSNQPQHF
TRBJ1-5,TRBV25-1,.,.,CASSTNRGNQPQHF
TRBJ2-7,TRBV6-5,few,TRBD1,CASSYNLQGEQYF
TRBJ2-3,TRBV11-3,few,TRBD2,CASSPTSGGRNTQYF
TRBJ2-1,TRBV13,once,.,CASSQETEYNEQFF
TRBJ1-1,TRBV7-9,.,TRBD1,CASDRTGAVTEAFF
TRBJ2-7,TRBV11-2,once,.,CASSSLDREGHYEQYF
TRBJ2-1,TRBV29-1,.,TRBD2,CSTEGREGGYEQFF
TRBJ2-7,TRBV27,.,TRBD1,CASSWTGTTYEQYF
TRBJ1-4,TRBV6-6,.,TRBD1,CASSPLGTAAEKLFF
TRBJ1-4,TRBV19,.,TRBD1,CASSIAVQGNEKLFF
TRBJ2-7,TRBV28,.,TRBD2,CASQRDTYEQYF
TRBJ2-7,TRBV19,.,.,CASSPGQGRIYEQYF
TRBJ1-2,TRBV28,.,.,CASSLWSANYGYTF
TRBJ2-1,TRBV7-2,.,.,CASSLLGRGYNEQFF
.,TRBV4-1,.,.,CASSPNSARRSIGEQYF
TRBJ1-2,TRBV29-1,.,TRBD1,CSVDGHQGENGYTF
TRBJ2-1,TRBV5-1,once,TRBD1,CASIGDRGNEQFF
TRBJ1-5,TRBV12-5,.,.,CASGSPLGGAGGQPQHF
TRBJ1-6,TRBV11-2,few,.,CASSTGTANSPLHF
TRBJ2-7,TRBV4-2,once,TRBD2,CASSQEGLADSYEQYF
TRBJ1-4,TRBV5-1,.,.,CASSTDTATNEKLFF
TRBJ2-5,TRBV2,.,TRBD2,CASSSGGALGETQYF
TRBJ1-1,TRBV29-1,.,TRBD1,CSGQGRFTEAFF
TRBJ2-2,TRBV13,.,TRBD1,CASSLTGGFPVPTGELFF
TRBJ2-7,TRBV18,few,TRBD1,CASSPRSGQGAWEQYF
TRBJ2-1,TRBV10-1,.,.,CASSEQIYNEQFF
TRBJ2-3,TRBV2,once,.,CASSEDAQGADTQYF
TRBJ2-7,TRBV6-5,.,.,CASSYSRTSTAYEQYF
TRBJ2-1,TRBV5-1,.,.,CASSTNPGTTYNEQFF
TRBJ2-3,TRBV11-3,.,.,CASSLAGGSTDTQYF
TRBJ1-2,TRBV18,.,TRBD1,CASSKGATDYGYTF
TRBJ2-2,TRBV5-1,once,.,CASRRTENTGELFF
TRBJ1-1,TRBV4-1,.,TRBD1,CASSQTYQGGEAFF
TRBJ1-1,TRBV7-9,.,.,CASSFETGGFEAFF
TRBJ2-2,TRBV27,.,.,CASSARSSRSGGELFF
TRBJ1-2,TRBV11-3,once,.,CASSTNWGGGYTF
TRBJ2-5,TRBV7-2,.,.,CASSLDPQETQYF
TRBJ2-2,TRBV9,.,TRBD1,CASSTRTGSTGELFF
TRBJ1-2,TRBV6-6,.,TRBD1,CASEGALGYGYTF
TRBJ1-2,TRBV7-2,once,TRBD1,CASSLLGQGNYGYTF
TRBJ2-7,TRBV5-5,.,TRBD1,CASSQIGQGDEQYF
TRBJ2-1,TRBV6-6,.,TRBD1,CASSDLTGGFKEQFF